This T cell receptor (beta chain) came from a study of shared clonotypes between healthy human individuals. Per the germline V gene, CDR1 is MDHEN and CDR2 is SYDVKM. The length of the CDR3 is 16 residues. The V and J ends lost 2 bases and 2 bases, in that order; junction bases with no gene match: 5. Points on this clone: Its antigen is not identified.

General study findings and limits: Only a few donors were included, so the genetic and exposure-history diversity represented was limited. Expectations were that clonotype sharing among donors would be affected by sequencing depth.

Profiled with immunoSEQ multiplex PCR; TCRdb holds only in-frame clones, not every one. The sample includes about half a million clones, 79% of them seen just once. J is TRBJ2-2 and V is TRBV28; TRBD1 matches at 7 bases. The receptor was derived from a woman in her forties in good health. Some clones in this sample may be carry-over from other donors' samples. The sample consisted of PBMCs. This CDR3 is CASSLRGQINTGELFF. The CDR3 DNA reads TGTGCCAGCAGTTTACGGGGACAGATTAACACCGGGGAGCTGTTTTTT.